These 12 T cell receptor beta chains share one sample of origin, sequenced in a study of T cells expressing NK-cell markers. From the 5' RACE reads, TCRdb lists one entry per CDR3 protein and no DNA. The sample table includes a few hundred thousand distinct CDR3 sequences. The sample comprised blood T cells: a sorted CD56 or NKG2C T cell subset, CD4+ or CD8+ T cells, or bulk PBMC T cells (not recorded which). All receptors derive from a man between 18 and 69 years old in good health.

The chain uses TRBV7-9 and TRBJ1-1; lacking DNA, the TRBD1 call made by TCRdb goes unchecked. CDR1 and CDR2 from the germline V gene are SEHNR and FQNEAQ (reference sequence). The CDR3 spans 15 residues. Here the CDR3 reads CASSLRQGLYTEAFF. Full variable domain (missing parts from reference TRBV7-9 and TRBJ1-1): DTGVSQNPRHKITKRGQNVTFRCDPISEHNRLYWYRQTLGQGPEFLTYFQNEAQLEKSRLLSDRFSAERPKGSFSTLEIQRTEQGDSAMYLCASSLRQGLYTEAFFGQGTRLTVV.

The J gene is TRBJ1-4, the V gene TRBV6-1; the TRBD1 assignment by TCRdb is unverifiable without DNA. This CDR3 region has 16 residues. The germline gives CDR1 MNHNS, CDR2 SASEGT. CDR3 protein: CASQRQRTTGTEKLFF.

The chain has TRBV6-6 and TRBJ2-3; as DNA is missing, the TRBD2 call by TCRdb cannot be tested. The CDR3 has 13 amino acids. Germline values: CDR1 MNHNY, CDR2 SVGAGI (reference sequence). This CDR3 reads CASGGPNSDTQYF.

The chain combines TRBV12-3 or TRBV12-4 with TRBJ1-2; without DNA, the TCRdb call of TRBD1 cannot be checked. The length of the CDR3 is 14 residues. The CDR3 sequence is CASRSGGTNYGYTF.

The chain carries TRBV6-6 and TRBJ2-3. Germline V gene sequence: CDR1 MNHNY, CDR2 SVGAGI (reference sequence). The CDR3 covers 12 residues. The CDR3 is CASSQERDTQYF.

The chain is built from TRBV5-1 and TRBJ2-7; TCRdb selects TRBD1, and the lack of DNA leaves this call unchecked. CDR3 length: 15 residues. Germline V lookup: CDR1 SGHRS, CDR2 YFSETQ. This CDR3 reads CASSLTGTERYEQYF.

The chain couples TRBV21-1 to TRBJ2-1; TCRdb reports TRBD2, a call that lacks DNA to check it against. TRBV21-1 is noted as a pseudogene. This CDR3 is 14 amino acids long. CDR3 protein: CASSKGASSHEQFF.

This chain connects TRBV3-1 to TRBJ1-2. This CDR3 comprises 12 residues. Germline-derived CDR1 and CDR2 are LGHDT and YNNKEL (reference sequence). CDR3 residues: CASKDGYYGYTF.

This chain connects TRBV28 to TRBJ1-2. CDR1 MDHEN and CDR2 SYDVKM come from the germline V gene. The CDR3 contains 12 residues. CDR3 residues: CASRNANYGYTF.

The CDR3 here is CSARDLRDYNSPLHF. This sequence joins TRBV20-1 and TRBJ1-6. The CDR3 consists of 15 residues. Germline V gives CDR1 DFQATT, CDR2 SNEGSKA (reference sequence).

V usage is TRBV6-1 and J usage is TRBJ2-1; the TRBD2 assignment by TCRdb is unverifiable without DNA. Germline assignment: CDR1 MNHNS and CDR2 SASEGT. The CDR3 spans 16 residues. This CDR3 is CASNTHSGGADVEQFF.

This rearrangement joins TRBV29-1 to TRBJ1-2. Germline V CDR1 and CDR2: SQVTM, ANQGSEA. CDR3 size: 11 residues. CDR3 region: CSVRGFYGYTF.